The rows below give T cell receptor beta chains drawn from one sample of a study of cytomegalovirus exposure and HLA in healthy donors. This table comes from immunoSEQ multiplex PCR, and its TCRdb copy is limited to in-frame clones, with some not included. Of about 200,000 clones in the sample, about 70% are singletons; the top ten hold less than 2%. Sequencing input: PBMCs. The receptors were sampled from a woman aged 25-40 years in good health and CMV-seronegative. Each CDR3 is given with its conserved first and last residue. The D gene is left open where the match is weak. Clone size, where shown, is once, few, many, or a class for clones that have expanded.

v_gene: TRBV5-1; d_gene: -; j_gene: TRBJ1-1; abundance: -; CDR3nt: TGCGCCAGCAGCTTCGAGGGAGGGAGAATGAACACTGAAGCTTTCTTT; CDR3aa: CASSFEGGRMNTEAFF
v_gene: TRBV9; d_gene: TRBD1; j_gene: TRBJ2-7; abundance: once; CDR3nt: TGTGCCAGCAGCGTCGCCGGGACAGGGGGGTACGAGCAGTACTTC; CDR3aa: CASSVAGTGGYEQYF
v_gene: TRBV2; d_gene: TRBD1; j_gene: TRBJ1-4; abundance: -; CDR3nt: TGTGCCAGCAGTGCAGCAGGGGGCATTGGGGAAAAACTGTTTTTT; CDR3aa: CASSAAGGIGEKLFF
v_gene: TRBV11-2; d_gene: TRBD2; j_gene: TRBJ2-7; abundance: -; CDR3nt: TGTGCCAGCAGCTCCCCCGGGAGCGGGAGGATTTACGAGCAGTACTTC; CDR3aa: CASSSPGSGRIYEQYF
v_gene: TRBV9; d_gene: -; j_gene: TRBJ1-1; abundance: -; CDR3nt: TGTGCCAGCAGCCCCCGCCTGGGCGTAAACACTGAAGCTTTCTTT; CDR3aa: CASSPRLGVNTEAFF
v_gene: TRBV4-1; d_gene: TRBD2; j_gene: TRBJ2-1; abundance: -; CDR3nt: TGCGCCAGCAGCCGAGAAAGCGGGAGGGCCGACAATGAGCAGTTCTTC; CDR3aa: CASSRESGRADNEQFF
v_gene: TRBV4-1; d_gene: -; j_gene: TRBJ2-1; abundance: -; CDR3nt: TGTGCCAGCAGCCAAGATGCAGGCCCCAGGTTCTTC; CDR3aa: CASSQDAGPRFF
v_gene: TRBV12-5; d_gene: -; j_gene: TRBJ1-5; abundance: -; CDR3nt: TGTGCTAGTGGTTTGGTACGGCGCGGGGACAATCAGCCCCAGCATTTT; CDR3aa: CASGLVRRGDNQPQHF
v_gene: TRBV2; d_gene: -; j_gene: TRBJ1-1; abundance: few; CDR3nt: TGTGCCAGCAGTGAGGGAGAGTATGAAGCTTTCTTT; CDR3aa: CASSEGEYEAFF
v_gene: TRBV5-1; d_gene: -; j_gene: TRBJ1-4; abundance: -; CDR3nt: TGCGCCAGCAGCCCCCAGGGGTCTAATGAAAAACTGTTTTTT; CDR3aa: CASSPQGSNEKLFF
v_gene: TRBV19; d_gene: -; j_gene: TRBJ1-1; abundance: few; CDR3nt: TGTGCCAGTAGTCTCTATGGGGGGTTGAACACTGAAGCTTTCTTT; CDR3aa: CASSLYGGLNTEAFF